This T cell receptor beta chain stems from a study of blood T cell repertoires in COVID-19. Study-level information: T cells, B-cell-depleted T cells, or PBMCs supplied cDNA or gDNA.

The repertoire was sequenced with immunoSEQ multiplex PCR; TCRdb's copy has only in-frame clones and lacks some. Counted here are about 200,000 clones, roughly four fifths occurring once; the ten biggest clones make up 12%. The study drew participants aged 18 to 89 years from about two dozen US areas. Sequencing was carried out using PBMCs or T cells enriched from blood (not recorded which). This sequence originates from a man aged 35 to 55 who had recovered from COVID-19.

The CDR3 here is CSVLGTGLTGELFF. The CDR3 DNA reads as TGCAGCGTGTTAGGGACAGGTCTCACCGGGGAGCTGTTTTTT. V usage is TRBV29-1 and J usage is TRBJ2-2; 8 bases are a match to TRBD1. The CDR3 contains 14 residues. Germline V gives CDR1 SQVTM, CDR2 ANQGSEA. The V gene end was trimmed by 6 bases and the J gene end by 4 bases; junction bases not matched to a gene: 7.